A selection of T cell receptor beta chains follows, all from one sample in a study of blood T cell repertoires in COVID-19. Using immunoSEQ multiplex PCR, the repertoire was profiled, and TCRdb retains in-frame clones only, with some absent. The table lists hundreds of thousands of clones, approximately 83% of them singletons, with about 2.5% in the top ten. Sequencing was performed on peripheral blood. These receptors originate from a woman in her forties with active or convalescent COVID-19. The conserved cysteine and the conserved F or W are not part of the CDR3 here.

j_call v_call cdr3_length cdr3_aa
TRBJ2-7 TRBV9 12 ASSGRDNSYEQY
TRBJ2-7 TRBV10-3 12 AISEGQGAYEQY
TRBJ1-1 TRBV3-1/TRBV3-2 11 ASSLVGDTEAF
TRBJ2-5 TRBV5-1 13 ASSLADGGRETQY
TRBJ2-7 TRBV7-8 14 ASSFTTGQKTYEQY
TRBJ1-2 TRBV5-1 11 ASSNGQPEGYT
TRBJ1-1 TRBV5-5 10 ASSQQGSEAF
TRBJ2-7 TRBV9 13 ASSPAGTGTYEQY
TRBJ2-3 TRBV24-1 14 ATSDFSLPEGDTQY
TRBJ2-7 TRBV28 9 ASNYRHEQY
TRBJ2-1 TRBV4-1 15 ASSHPGGGTTANEQF
TRBJ2-1 TRBV5-6 12 ASSLAPPYNEQF
TRBJ1-6 TRBV5-1 15 ASSLSRGSSYNSPLH
TRBJ1-1 TRBV7-9 11 ASSPSGEQRAF
TRBJ2-1 TRBV5-1 13 ASSLRAAEYNEQF
TRBJ2-1 TRBV27 11 ASSLIQYNEQF
TRBJ1-5 TRBV9 13 ASSVEGQAVQPQH
TRBJ2-7 TRBV12-5 12 ASGFGQGDREQY
TRBJ2-7 TRBV28 11 ASSLTGAYEQY
TRBJ1-6 TRBV28 13 ASSVMDSSYSPLH
TRBJ1-1 TRBV21-1 11 ASSQTGDTEAF
TRBJ2-5 TRBV11-3 12 ASSLRQREETQY
TRBJ2-7 TRBV7-6 12 ASSSSGRPYEQY
TRBJ1-1 TRBV19 14 ASRARTGVLSTEAF
TRBJ1-6 TRBV5-5 11 ASSFLANSPLH
TRBJ2-2 TRBV6-1 14 ASSAPSYVPTGELF
TRBJ2-7 TRBV7-9 12 ASSIQGELGEQY
TRBJ1-1 TRBV18 11 ASSIHLNTEAF
TRBJ2-7 TRBV24-1 12 ATSDSGGNDEQY
TRBJ1-2 TRBV6-5 10 ASSPVSYGYT
TRBJ2-4 TRBV7-9 15 ASSPRTGTRAKNIQY
TRBJ2-2 TRBV6-6 14 ASSLPPKRGEGELF
TRBJ1-2 TRBV7-3 14 ASSPKIAGQKDGYT
TRBJ1-1 TRBV6-5 11 ASRTTENTEAF
TRBJ2-1 TRBV5-4 13 ASLMTGQTYNEQF
TRBJ2-2 TRBV2 11 AGQGEGAGELF
TRBJ2-5 TRBV19 13 ASSSPEQGRETQY
TRBJ1-1 TRBV12-3/TRBV12-4 10 ASSLGGLEAF
TRBJ1-2 TRBV13 11 ASSTGTVHGYT
TRBJ1-2 TRBV2 13 ASARAGQGASGYT
TRBJ1-5 TRBV6-5 13 ASRVTGARDQPQH
TRBJ1-3 TRBV28 13 ASSLQGFSGNTIY
TRBJ2-1 TRBV12-3/TRBV12-4 11 ASGTATYNEQF
TRBJ1-2 TRBV4-2 13 ASSQEFPGVYGYT
TRBJ1-1 TRBV2 12 ASSVSGGYTEAF
TRBJ1-2 TRBV15 14 ATSRGGRKRNYGYT
TRBJ1-1 TRBV10-2 9 ASGQNTEAF
TRBJ2-3 TRBV24-1 13 ATSVSGLVTDTQY
TRBJ2-5 TRBV10-2 11 ASSGTSGETQY
TRBJ2-3 TRBV10-3 15 AISGTSGGPVTDTQY
TRBJ1-2 TRBV11-2 11 ASSPGANYGYT
TRBJ2-2 TRBV7-2 12 ASSSRNWAGELF
TRBJ2-3 TRBV7-6 15 ASSLGIWRSRTDTQY
TRBJ1-6 TRBV6-5 13 ASRGTGNYNSPLH
TRBJ2-3 TRBV7-2 11 ASSGGYTDTQY